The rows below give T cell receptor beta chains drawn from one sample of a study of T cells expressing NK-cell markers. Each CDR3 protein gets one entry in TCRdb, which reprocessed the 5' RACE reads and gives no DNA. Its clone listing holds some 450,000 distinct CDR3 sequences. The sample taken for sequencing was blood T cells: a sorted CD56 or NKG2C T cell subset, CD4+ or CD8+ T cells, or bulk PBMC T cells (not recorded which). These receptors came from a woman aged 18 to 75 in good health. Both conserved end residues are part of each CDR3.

CDR3: CASSLEVRAPGVQYF; J: TRBJ2-7; V: TRBV5-1
CDR3: CASRNWDYSPVDTQYF; J: TRBJ2-3; V: TRBV6-2/TRBV6-3
CDR3: CASSFPERAQVDTQYF; J: TRBJ2-3; V: TRBV11-3
CDR3: CASSYRGSTGELFF; J: TRBJ2-2; V: TRBV6-2/TRBV6-3
CDR3: CASSYELSSSYNEQFF; J: TRBJ2-1; V: TRBV12-3/TRBV12-4
CDR3: CASSRGTGEIGYTF; J: TRBJ1-2; V: TRBV5-1
CDR3: CASRDYGTTQETQYF; J: TRBJ2-5; V: TRBV12-3/TRBV12-4
CDR3: CSARKGGADTGELFF; J: TRBJ2-2; V: TRBV20-1
CDR3: CASSPADRVSSEAFF; J: TRBJ1-1; V: TRBV12-3/TRBV12-4
CDR3: CASSLGQNYNEQFF; J: TRBJ2-1; V: TRBV12-3/TRBV12-4
CDR3: CSAPTAGKETQYF; J: TRBJ2-5; V: TRBV20-1
CDR3: CASRLAGFTDTQYF; J: TRBJ2-3; V: TRBV5-4
CDR3: CAWSSDSNSPLHF; J: TRBJ1-6; V: TRBV30
CDR3: CSVDAGGANTQYF; J: TRBJ2-3; V: TRBV29-1
CDR3: CAINSGTSGISSYNEQFF; J: TRBJ2-1; V: TRBV10-3
CDR3: CAISGRDRGGYTF; J: TRBJ1-2; V: TRBV10-3
CDR3: CASSPDRENSPLHF; J: TRBJ1-6; V: TRBV21-1
CDR3: CSAVRLAGGYNEQFF; J: TRBJ2-1; V: TRBV20-1
CDR3: CSAGPLAGIDNEQFF; J: TRBJ2-1; V: TRBV29-1
CDR3: CSAWQSANTGELFF; J: TRBJ2-2; V: TRBV20-1
CDR3: CASNGASGAGELFF; J: TRBJ2-2; V: TRBV9
CDR3: CASSTGDTYNSPLHF; J: TRBJ1-6; V: TRBV6-1
CDR3: CASGLGGAYNSPLHF; J: TRBJ1-6; V: TRBV9
CDR3: CASSPYRENNEQFF; J: TRBJ2-1; V: TRBV19
CDR3: CASSLRGPSNEQFF; J: TRBJ2-1; V: TRBV7-3
CDR3: CATSRDGGKGTKTQYF; J: TRBJ2-5; V: TRBV15
CDR3: CASSTSPNTQYF; J: TRBJ2-3; V: TRBV7-6
CDR3: CASSTPFGPGGYTF; J: TRBJ1-2; V: TRBV12-3/TRBV12-4
CDR3: CSLMLGAYEQFF; J: TRBJ2-1; V: TRBV20-1
CDR3: CASSPGDSGAKNIQYF; J: TRBJ2-4; V: TRBV5-5
CDR3: CATKAGGYNEQFF; J: TRBJ2-1; V: TRBV10-1
CDR3: CASSVGQGTSRGTGELFF; J: TRBJ2-2; V: TRBV9
CDR3: CASSIESGVGDTQYF; J: TRBJ2-3; V: TRBV12-3/TRBV12-4
CDR3: CASSTGAYGNTIYF; J: TRBJ1-3; V: TRBV9
CDR3: CSASSVNTGELFF; J: TRBJ2-2; V: TRBV20-1
CDR3: CASSLEGTGYGYTF; J: TRBJ1-2; V: TRBV5-5
CDR3: CSAGPGIQETQYF; J: TRBJ2-5; V: TRBV20-1
CDR3: CASSHELAGAETQYF; J: TRBJ2-5; V: TRBV4-3
CDR3: CASTGTAGNEQFF; J: TRBJ2-1; V: TRBV12-3/TRBV12-4
CDR3: CSARDVRGRADTQYF; J: TRBJ2-3; V: TRBV20-1
CDR3: CAWSWTGTNEQFF; J: TRBJ2-1; V: TRBV30
CDR3: CASTTILGTRAYEQYF; J: TRBJ2-7; V: TRBV7-9
CDR3: CASSDDRGLQPQHF; J: TRBJ1-5; V: TRBV4-3
CDR3: CASSFRQADMQYF; J: TRBJ2-3; V: TRBV7-2
CDR3: CASSDTSDWGEAFF; J: TRBJ1-1; V: TRBV6-4
CDR3: CATSDSHTGQGGDTGELFF; J: TRBJ2-2; V: TRBV24-1
CDR3: CASKPETGDGQTQYF; J: TRBJ2-5; V: TRBV12-3/TRBV12-4
CDR3: CASSLGGHRGETQYF; J: TRBJ2-5; V: TRBV7-9
CDR3: CASSGMVDRGFDEQFF; J: TRBJ2-1; V: TRBV2
CDR3: CASSADIWETQYF; J: TRBJ2-5; V: TRBV9
CDR3: CSAFRDSGTTGELFF; J: TRBJ2-2; V: TRBV20-1
CDR3: CATSRDLVGGGGYTF; J: TRBJ1-2; V: TRBV15